These 25 T cell receptor beta chains were all obtained from the same sample, sequenced in a study of control samples from healthy donors and cancer patients. Clones were read by immunoSEQ multiplex PCR, and TCRdb kept only the in-frame ones, dropping some. Of approximately 100,000 clones listed, 70% to 90% are singletons. Sequencing was done on a sample of blood. The receptor set was obtained from a man aged 25-45 years in good health.

This clone has a single count. The J gene is TRBJ2-1, the V gene TRBV6-2 or TRBV6-3; TRBD2 aligns across 12 bases. V was clipped by 5 bases and J by 15 bases; unmatched bases: 8. CDR1 is MNHEY and CDR2 is SVGEGT in the germline V gene. The CDR3 consists of 13 residues. In DNA, the CDR3 is TGTGCCAGCAGTCGACTAGCGGGAGCCAGGAGGTTCTTC. Its translation: CASSRLAGARRFF.

The rearrangement links TRBV30 to TRBJ2-3; D not resolved. CDR3 length: 14 residues. Trimming left V 0 bases short and J 6 bases short, with 13 bases between. CDR1 is GTSNPN and CDR2 is SVGIG in the germline V gene (reference sequence). The CDR3 protein is CAWSVTALVDTQYF. CDR3 in DNA: TGTGCCTGGAGTGTGACCGCCCTGGTGGATACGCAGTATTTT.

The chain joins TRBV18 to TRBJ1-6; 9 nucleotides align to TRBD1. V was pared by 2 bases and J by 7 bases, with 6 bases of the junction left unmatched. Germline lookup yields CDR1 KGHSH and CDR2 LQKENI. This CDR3 has 16 residues. The DNA of the CDR3 is TGTGCCAGCTCACCAAGCCGGGACAGGGAAAATTCACCCCTCCACTTT. Its protein product is CASSPSRDRENSPLHF.

The chain joins TRBV6-5 to TRBJ1-2; perhaps TRBD1 as D (6 bases). V was pared by 0 bases and J by 2 bases, with 10 bases between. Germline assignment: CDR1 MNHEY and CDR2 SVGAGI. The CDR3 totals 15 residues. The CDR3 reads CASSYSIGGNYGYTF. CDR3 in DNA: TGTGCCAGCAGTTACTCGATAGGGGGGAACTATGGCTACACCTTC.

The chain combines TRBV7-8 with TRBJ2-7; D is unresolved. Trimming cost V 5 bases and J 5 bases, with 13 bases left between them. Germline lookup yields CDR1 SGHVS and CDR2 FQNEAQ. This CDR3 has 13 residues. CDR3 DNA: TGTGCCAGCAGCGGCTTAGTGGGAAACGAGCAGTACTTC. Translated, it gives CASSGLVGNEQYF.

The V gene is TRBV2, the J gene TRBJ2-5; D gene unclear. Germline loops: CDR1 SNHLY, CDR2 FYNNEI. This CDR3 is 11 amino acids long. With 8 bases removed from V and 3 bases from J, the gap between germline ends came to 7 bases. The CDR3 protein is CASDPEETQYF. The CDR3 DNA sequence: TGTGCCAGCGATCCTGAAGAGACCCAGTACTTC.

The rearrangement joins TRBV5-1 to TRBJ2-7; D remains unclear. The V end was cut by 0 bases, the J end by 3 bases, with 13 bases between. The CDR3 runs to 15 residues. Per germline, CDR1 SGHRS and CDR2 YFSETQ. CDR3 sequence (DNA): TGCGCCAGCAGCTTGGGTGCGGTGCCCCTCTACGAGCAGTACTTC. This sequence encodes CASSLGAVPLYEQYF. Based on the CDR3 plus reference TRBV5-1 and TRBJ2-7, the full variable domain is KAGVTQTPRYLIKTRGQQVTLSCSPISGHRSVSWYQQTPGQGLQFLFEYFSETQRNKGNFPGRFSGRQFSNSRSEMNVSTLELGDSALYLCASSLGAVPLYEQYFGPGTRLTVT.

On this clone itself: In the same sample, other DNA sequences code for this CDR3. The chain carries TRBV14 and TRBJ1-2; possible D gene TRBD1, 6 bases. V lost 2 bases, J lost 5 bases, and 6 bases lay in between. The CDR3 extends over 12 amino acids. Per germline, CDR1 SGHDN and CDR2 FVKESK. CDR3: CASSQRGYGYTF. CDR3 sequence (DNA): TGTGCCAGCAGCCAAAGGGGGTATGGCTACACCTTC.

This clone was counted a few times. The V call is TRBV5-4, the J call TRBJ2-5, with a possible D match to TRBD2 (6 bases). V gave up 4 bases and J gave up 3 bases, with 10 bases separating them. In germline, CDR1 is SGHNT, CDR2 YYREEE (reference sequence). This CDR3 comprises 13 residues. CDR3 sequence: CASSRDFKETQYF. CDR3 sequence (DNA): TGTGCCAGCAGCCGGGACTTTAAAGAGACCCAGTACTTC.

The chain links TRBV21-1 to TRBJ2-7. TRBV21-1 is described as a pseudogene. The CDR3 spans 11 residues. Here the CDR3 reads CASSSPCEQYF. The CDR3 DNA reads TGTGCCAGCAGCAGCCCGTGCGAGCAGTACTTC.

The chain employs TRBV28 and TRBJ2-3, with D maybe TRBD1 (5 bases). Germline V CDR1 and CDR2: MDHEN, SYDVKM. The CDR3 runs to 15 residues. The germline V and J ends were trimmed by 2 bases and 2 bases, with 11 bases remaining between them. The CDR3 protein is CASSLSQGLTDTQYF. CDR3 sequence (DNA): TGTGCCAGCAGTTTAAGCCAGGGCCTCACAGATACGCAGTATTTT.

This sequence joins TRBV28 and TRBJ2-1, with D tentatively TRBD2 (6 bases). Germline V gene sequence: CDR1 MDHEN, CDR2 SYDVKM. V lost 2 bases and J 1 base, leaving 9 bases between the germline ends. CDR3 length: 15 residues. The CDR3 bases are TGTGCCAGCAGTTTACCTAGCGTGTCCTACAATGAGCAGTTCTTC. This translates into CASSLPSVSYNEQFF.

The gene calls are TRBV19 and TRBJ1-6; TRBD1 is a possible D gene (5 bases). CDR1 LNHDA and CDR2 SQIVND come from the germline V gene (reference sequence). Trimming pared 3 bases from V and 5 bases from J, leaving 11 bases between. This CDR3 is built from 15 residues. The CDR3 region has the DNA TGTGCCAGTAGTATTCAAGGGGCGGATAATTCACCCCTCCACTTT. This gives the protein CASSIQGADNSPLHF.

The chain links TRBV5-1 to TRBJ1-1; maybe TRBD1 (6 bases). The germline V and J ends were trimmed by 2 bases and 1 base, with 12 bases remaining between them. CDR1 and CDR2 (germline): SGHRS, YFSETQ. This CDR3 region has 15 residues. This CDR3 reads CASSLTGPWNTEAFF. The CDR3, as DNA: TGCGCCAGCAGCTTAACAGGGCCCTGGAACACTGAAGCTTTCTTT.

The chain is built from TRBV5-1 and TRBJ1-2; tentatively, D is TRBD1 (6 bases). This CDR3 contains 13 residues. CDR1 and CDR2 from the germline V gene are SGHRS and YFSETQ. The V end lost 1 base, the J end lost 8 bases, and 12 bases lay between the germline ends. CDR3 residues: CASSLTGYRGYTF. The CDR3 DNA sequence: TGCGCCAGCAGCTTGACAGGGTACCGAGGCTACACCTTC.

The rearrangement joins TRBV4-1 to TRBJ2-2, with TRBD2 matching 10 bases. The germline V gene has CDR1 MGHRA and CDR2 YSYEKL. The V gene end was trimmed by 3 bases and the J gene end by 3 bases; junction bases not matched to a gene: 4. This CDR3 comprises 16 residues. CDR3 DNA sequence: TGCGCCAGCAGCCATGGAGCGGGAGGGGACACCGGGGAGCTGTTTTTT. Protein sequence: CASSHGAGGDTGELFF.

V is TRBV11-2 and J is TRBJ2-7; 7 bases are a match to TRBD1. The germline CDR1 and CDR2 sequences are SGHAT and FQNNGV. This CDR3 is built from 16 residues. With V trimmed by 5 bases and J by 5 bases, 15 bases remained unmatched. The CDR3 sequence is CASSGSRTGVGHEQYF. The CDR3 nucleotides are TGTGCCAGCAGCGGGTCTCGAACAGGGGTCGGACACGAGCAGTACTTC.

Only a few counts were recorded for this clone. The chain is built from TRBV9 and TRBJ2-7, with D tentatively TRBD1 or TRBD2 (5 bases each). The V and J ends lost 1 base and 4 bases respectively, with 15 bases between them. This CDR3 comprises 15 residues. Germline CDR1 and CDR2: SGDLS and YYNGEE. The CDR3 nucleotides read TGTGCCAGCAGCGTAAATGGGGCTAGCCCGTACGAGCAGTACTTC. Residues: CASSVNGASPYEQYF.

This chain joins TRBV12-3 or TRBV12-4 and TRBJ2-7; TRBD2 matches 8 bases. This CDR3 comprises 13 residues. Germline trimming cut 2 bases from V and 3 bases from J; bases unmatched to any gene: 0. The CDR3 protein is CASSLSGSYEQYF. The DNA for the CDR3 is TGTGCCAGCAGTTTAAGCGGGAGCTACGAGCAGTACTTC.

In this sample, this clone turned up a few times. This rearrangement joins TRBV23-1 to TRBJ2-5; 7 nucleotides match TRBD1. TRBV23-1 is known as an ORF, though its function is uncertain. After removal of 7 bases from V and 1 base from J, the junction contained 3 bases not matched to a gene. The CDR3 length is 13 residues. The CDR3 protein is CASTGDSQETQYF. The CDR3 DNA reads TGCGCCAGCACCGGGGACAGCCAAGAGACCCAGTACTTC.

The V gene is TRBV27, the J gene TRBJ1-4, with D tentatively TRBD1 (5 bases). The CDR3 is 16 residues long. V was cut by 2 bases and J by 8 bases, with 18 bases left in between. Germline V lookup: CDR1 MNHEY, CDR2 SMNVEV (reference sequence). CDR3 in amino acids: CASSLNGVFGDEKLFF. The CDR3 bases are TGTGCCAGCAGTTTAAACGGTGTATTTGGGGACGAAAAACTGTTTTTT.

The V and J genes are TRBV5-6 and TRBJ1-1; the D gene is possibly TRBD1 (6 bases). The germline CDR1 and CDR2 sequences are SGHDT and YYEEEE. Trimming took off 4 bases at V and 4 bases at J, with 14 bases between the two ends. The CDR3 has 14 residues. In DNA form, the CDR3 reads TGTGCCAGCAGCCAATTAGACAGGCTCACTGAAGCTTTCTTT. As protein: CASSQLDRLTEAFF.

Turning to this clone: A much more abundant neighbour one base away suggests this may be a read error. This chain uses TRBV29-1 with TRBJ2-7; D not resolved. CDR1 and CDR2 from the germline V gene are SQVTM and ANQGSEA. The V end was cut by 3 bases, the J end by 5 bases, with 17 bases between. The CDR3 sequence is 14 residues long. The chain's CDR3 is CSVDGPRRSNEQYF. The CDR3 DNA reads as TGCAGCGTTGATGGCCCCCGGAGAAGCAACGAGCAGTACTTC.

This chain links TRBV11-2 with TRBJ2-7; tentatively, D is TRBD1 (5 bases). Per the germline V gene, CDR1 is SGHAT and CDR2 is FQNNGV. The CDR3 spans 16 residues. The V end was cut by 5 bases, the J end by 2 bases, with 19 bases between. The DNA of the CDR3 is TGTGCCAGCAGCCTACCACCAGGGCCGCCGACCTACGAGCAGTACTTC. Translating gives CASSLPPGPPTYEQYF. Supplemented by reference TRBV11-2 and TRBJ2-7, the full variable domain reads EAGVAQSPRYKIIEKRQSVAFWCNPISGHATLYWYQQILGQGPKLLIQFQNNGVVDDSQLPKDRFSAERLKGVDSTLKIQPAKLEDSAVYLCASSLPPGPPTYEQYFGPGTRLTVT.

The chain has TRBV10-1 and TRBJ2-7, with no clear D. The CDR3 runs 14 residues. Germline CDR1 and CDR2: WNHNN and SYGVQD (reference sequence). Trimming removed 2 bases from V and 0 bases from J, with 8 bases in between. In DNA, the CDR3 is TGCGCCAGCAGTGAGCAAGGCAGCTCCTACGAGCAGTACTTC. Its protein is CASSEQGSSYEQYF.